The rows below give T cell receptor beta chains drawn from one sample of a study of Graves' ophthalmopathy and Graves' hyperthyroidism. Each CDR3 protein gets one entry after TCRdb re-called the multiplex PCR reads with MiXCR. Of approximately 500,000 distinct CDR3 sequences in the sample, approximately 15% were seen once. The sample was blood. These receptors came from a woman aged 25 to 45 with Graves' ophthalmopathy. Each CDR3 is given with its conserved first and last residue. Some rows have no size entry. The others give once, few or many, or a class for an expanded clone.

J,length,size,V,CDR3
TRBJ2-7,14,-,TRBV27,CASATSGGDYEQYF
TRBJ1-2,14,many,TRBV20-1,CSARDQQGDYGYTF
TRBJ1-2,13,many,TRBV12-3/TRBV12-4,CASSPTGGGGYTF
TRBJ2-4,17,many,TRBV6-2/TRBV6-3,CASSYSSGKLAKNIQYF
TRBJ2-2,12,many,TRBV30,CAWTRVVGELFF
TRBJ1-3,15,many,TRBV28,CASRLSGFTGNTIYF
TRBJ1-2,12,many,TRBV12-3/TRBV12-4,CASSLMQGGGTF
TRBJ1-2,15,many,TRBV6-5,CASSLGTGGGYGYTF
TRBJ1-5,15,many,TRBV20-1,CSARGLGRGNQPQHF
TRBJ2-7,13,many,TRBV12-3/TRBV12-4,CASSLSATYEQYF
TRBJ2-7,15,many,TRBV6-5,CASSSFLFDRNEQYF
TRBJ1-2,15,many,TRBV6-1,CASSRGGVTNYGYTF
TRBJ2-4,16,many,TRBV19,CASTPVLLLAKNIQYF
TRBJ2-5,14,many,TRBV18,CASSPRDRGETQYF
TRBJ2-2,12,few,TRBV24-1,CATSQYTGELFF
TRBJ2-5,13,many,TRBV12-3/TRBV12-4,CASSFAGAETQYF
TRBJ2-4,12,many,TRBV6-1,CASGREKNIQYF
TRBJ1-2,14,-,TRBV6-1,CASSDGRGDYGYTF
TRBJ2-5,18,-,TRBV6-5,CASSYRQSLAGGAETQYF
TRBJ2-7,13,few,TRBV7-2,CASSLTAIYEQYF
TRBJ2-7,13,few,TRBV4-1,CASSQVAQFEQYF
TRBJ2-7,13,many,TRBV10-1,CASGGSPLNEQYF
TRBJ1-1,16,many,TRBV4-1,CASSHIRTQGASEAFF
TRBJ1-2,15,few,TRBV20-1,CSAVRIGGVPYGYTF
TRBJ2-7,14,many,TRBV20-1,CSALTSGVSYEQYF
TRBJ2-6,17,many,TRBV12-3/TRBV12-4,CASSSTGANSGANVLTF
TRBJ1-6,16,many,TRBV28,CASSYLGVKANSPLHF
TRBJ1-6,14,many,TRBV6-5,CAGTSGQPNSPLHF
TRBJ2-6,15,many,TRBV12-3/TRBV12-4,CASSLRNSGANVLTF
TRBJ1-1,13,many,TRBV5-1,CASSGVVDTEAFF
TRBJ1-6,12,few,TRBV12-3/TRBV12-4,CASSLDNSHLHF
TRBJ2-7,14,many,TRBV25-1,CASLGTGIRKEQYF
TRBJ2-7,14,many,TRBV11-2,CASSPLSGSHEQYF
TRBJ2-7,15,-,TRBV18,CASSPLATNAYEQYF
TRBJ1-1,14,many,TRBV5-1,CASSRGRKNTEAFF
TRBJ2-7,14,-,TRBV3-1,CASSQNPGGYEQYF
TRBJ1-1,15,many,TRBV6-5,CASSYLGQEQNEAFF
TRBJ2-7,15,many,TRBV6-1,CASSEEASGGYEQYF
TRBJ2-2,15,-,TRBV10-3,CAIKNGATNTGELFF
TRBJ2-7,16,few,TRBV12-3/TRBV12-4,CASRSGLAGGPGEQYF
TRBJ1-1,13,few,TRBV3-1,CASTEQRGTEAFF
TRBJ1-5,15,many,TRBV24-1,CATSDRTAGSQPQHF
TRBJ2-7,12,many,TRBV20-1,CSASGSFYEQYF
TRBJ1-1,16,many,TRBV7-2,CASSLAGTGVRTEAFF
TRBJ2-2,16,many,TRBV24-1,CATSDSGTVNTGELFF
TRBJ2-7,15,many,TRBV6-5,CASSYSQGWGYEQYF
TRBJ1-1,14,many,TRBV27,CASSSHRIDTEAFF
TRBJ2-2,14,many,TRBV27,CASRELSGGGELFF
TRBJ1-1,11,-,TRBV6-2/TRBV6-3,CASSYLAEAFF
TRBJ1-1,14,-,TRBV12-3/TRBV12-4,CASSFDRMNTEAFF
TRBJ2-5,14,many,TRBV6-6,CASISTGGGETQYF
TRBJ2-4,13,many,TRBV29-1,CSVEPARVHIKYF
TRBJ1-5,18,-,TRBV11-2,CASSLEAGGSHSNQPQHF
TRBJ2-2,12,many,TRBV2,CASYTNTGELFF
TRBJ2-7,15,-,TRBV4-2,CASRLTSGTSYEQYF